These 3 T cell receptor beta chains were sequenced from one sample in a study of blood T cell repertoires in COVID-19. The method was immunoSEQ multiplex PCR; TCRdb's version includes in-frame clones alone and lacks a portion of them. The repertoire has 150,000 or so clones, 83% of them found once; the top ten carry 3.6%. The sample was PBMCs or T cells enriched from blood (not recorded which). The origin of the receptors is a woman between 50 and 59 years old in a cohort exposed to, infected with or recovered from COVID-19 (not recorded which).

This rearrangement joins TRBV29-1 to TRBJ2-1, with a possible D match to TRBD2 (5 bases). CDR1 is SQVTM, CDR2 ANQGSEA, per germline. V lost 3 bases and J 0 bases, leaving 9 bases between the germline ends. The CDR3 is 14 amino acids. The DNA for the CDR3 is TGCAGCGTTGATAAGAGCGGCTCCTACAATGAGCAGTTCTTC. Translated: CSVDKSGSYNEQFF.

The rearrangement uses TRBV18 and TRBJ1-3; 9 bases fit TRBD1. Trimming took 4 bases from V and 5 from J; bases not matched to a gene: 9. CDR1 and CDR2 from the germline V gene are KGHSH and LQKENI. The CDR3 consists of 16 residues. In DNA form, the CDR3 reads TGTGCCAGCTCACAAAGCACAGGGGGCTCCCGAAACACCATATATTTT. Translating gives CASSQSTGGSRNTIYF.

The chain employs TRBV5-1 and TRBJ2-3; D ambiguous. Germline lookup yields CDR1 SGHRS and CDR2 YFSETQ. V shed 3 bases and J shed 1 base, with 12 bases lying between them. The CDR3 is 15 residues long. The CDR3 DNA sequence: TGCGCCAGCAGCTCACAACTAACCGGCACAGATACGCAGTATTTT. It codes for CASSSQLTGTDTQYF.